In its sample, the clone carrying this TCR beta chain was seen a few times. Its target is not known. Distinct nucleotide sequences in the sample also encode this CDR3. TCRdb's copy holds only in-frame clones and misses some; the assay was immunoSEQ multiplex PCR. The sample holds approximately 90,000 clones, about 88% seen once. The sample is drawn from a study of graft-versus-host responses after intestinal transplantation. Overall study: Each recipient received a multivisceral, liver-intestinal, or isolated intestinal graft. Anti-thymocyte globulin induction, then tacrolimus and steroids for around 3 years, went to all recipients.

From germline, CDR1 is MGHRA and CDR2 YSYEKL. The length of the CDR3 is 13 residues. Deletions cut 0 bases from V and 6 bases from J, with 6 bases between. Points from the study as a whole: Peak circulating GvH clone levels tracked with early post-transplant HvG declines. Recipient bone marrow held GvH clones, some seen earlier in ileum or blood.

The chain carries TRBV4-1 and TRBJ2-4; TRBD1 might be the D (5 bases). The TCR was taken from a human donor who was the organ donor for an intestinal transplant. The source material was unstimulated CD4+ T cells sorted from spleen or lymph node cells, sampled before transplant. This chain's CDR3 is CASSQDQGNIQYF. CDR3 in DNA: TGCGCCAGCAGCCAAGATCAGGGAAACATTCAGTACTTC.